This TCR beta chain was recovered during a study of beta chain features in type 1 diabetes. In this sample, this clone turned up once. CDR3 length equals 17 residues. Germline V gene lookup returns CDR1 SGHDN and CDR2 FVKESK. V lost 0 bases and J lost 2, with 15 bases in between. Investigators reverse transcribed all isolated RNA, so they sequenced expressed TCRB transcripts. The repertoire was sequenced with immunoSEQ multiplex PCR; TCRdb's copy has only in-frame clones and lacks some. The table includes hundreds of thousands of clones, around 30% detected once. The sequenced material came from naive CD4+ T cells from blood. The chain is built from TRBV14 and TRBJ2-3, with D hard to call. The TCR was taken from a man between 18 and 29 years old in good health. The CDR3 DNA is TGTGCCAGCAGCCAAGATTTGGCGACCAAATTCACAGATACGCAGTATTTT. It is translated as CASSQDLATKFTDTQYF.